The source of this T cell receptor beta chain is a study of T cells in Graves' hyperthyroidism and ophthalmopathy. Amplified TCR beta CDR3 regions derived from RNA transcripts. The TCR CDR3 first-round RT-PCR relied on the HTBI primer set. TCRdb passed the multiplex PCR reads through MiXCR, listing each CDR3 protein once. The sample shows around 300,000 distinct CDR3 sequences, about 13% of them seen only once. This clonotype was counted a few times. The CDR3 length is 14 residues. V shed 4 bases and J 5 bases; nucleotides not matched to a gene: 4. The germline CDR1 and CDR2 sequences are LGHDT and YNNKEL (reference sequence).

The gene calls are TRBV3-1 and TRBJ2-7, with 11 bases matching TRBD2. Sequenced material: blood. The sequence derives from a woman in her thirties or forties with Graves' ophthalmopathy. The CDR3: CASSLAGGQDEQYF. Here the CDR3 DNA reads TGTGCCAGCAGCCTAGCGGGGGGGCAGGACGAGCAGTACTTC.